The 21 T cell receptor beta chains below all came from one sample that was sequenced in a study of human T cells and chemical hapten exposure. Each CDR3 protein is one row after TCRdb ran MiXCR on the RACE reads. The top ten hold 25% to 35% of the sample, which has about 34,000 distinct CDR3 sequences, 9% to 12% seen once. The sample's time point: pre-sensitization, week 0. Treatment defined: therapeutic diphenylcyclopropenone sensitization with weekly scalp DPC. Total RNA was isolated from unfractionated whole blood. The sample was whole blood, taken in connection with sensitization to the hapten diphenylcyclopropenone (DPC). Receptor source: a middle-aged man with alopecia areata. Some clones in this sample may be carry-over from other donors' samples.

The rearrangement joins TRBV20-1 to TRBJ2-1; 7 bases match TRBD2. This CDR3 comprises 15 residues. The V segment lost 1 base and the J segment 2 bases; nucleotides outside the gene matches: 5. The germline V gene has CDR1 DFQATT and CDR2 SNEGSKA (reference sequence). CDR3 DNA: TGCAGTGCTAGAGCAAGGGACTACCCCTACAATGAGCAGTTCTTC. It translates to CSARARDYPYNEQFF.

The sample holds many counts of this clonotype. The CDR3 sequence is CSSRTSGYEQYF. The CDR3 DNA sequence: TGCAGCTCGAGGACTAGCGGATACGAGCAGTACTTC. This chain links TRBV29-1 with TRBJ2-7; 10 bases align to TRBD2. CDR1 and CDR2 (germline): SQVTM, ANQGSEA. The CDR3 extends over 12 amino acids. V gave up 8 bases and J gave up 4 bases; unmatched junction bases: 5.

This clonotype occurred many times. One junction end does not reproduce the germline sequence, and a read error may be involved. The chain combines TRBV7-7 with TRBJ2-5; TRBD1 might be the D (6 bases). CDR3 length: 18 amino acids. CDR1 and CDR2 from the germline V gene are SSHAT and FNYEAQ (reference sequence). CDR3 region: CASSLYGFRQGRGETQYF. The CDR3 DNA is TGTGCTAGCAGCTTATATGGGTTCAGGCAGGGGCGCGGAGAGACCCAGTACTTC.

J is TRBJ2-2 and V is TRBV24-1; 11 nucleotides align to TRBD1. CDR1 KGHDR and CDR2 SFDVKD come from the germline V gene. V lost 4 bases to trimming and J lost 5 bases; unmatched junction nucleotides: 11. The CDR3 spans 18 residues. DNA of the CDR3: TGTGCCACCAGTGACGACGGACAGGGGGCGTTGGGGACCGGGGAGCTGTTTTTT. Translation: CATSDDGQGALGTGELFF.

The V gene is TRBV18, the J gene TRBJ2-7, with a weak D call TRBD2 (5 bases). The CDR3 contains 12 residues. In germline, CDR1 is KGHSH, CDR2 LQKENI. V was cut by 5 bases and J by 3 bases, with 8 bases left in between. The CDR3 DNA reads TGTGCCAGCTCAACGGAGGTCTACGAGCAGTACTTC. It specifies CASSTEVYEQYF.

CDR3 DNA sequence: TGTGCCAGCAGCCAAGGACGGAGCTCCTACAATGAGCAGTTCTTC. Translated, it gives CASSQGRSSYNEQFF. The chain couples TRBV7-6 to TRBJ2-1; D is ambiguous. The CDR3 has 15 amino acids. With 5 bases removed from V and 0 bases from J, the gap between germline ends came to 11 bases. CDR1 SGHVS and CDR2 FNYEAQ come from the germline V gene.

V and J are TRBV12-3 or TRBV12-4 and TRBJ2-7; 8 bases agree with TRBD2. This CDR3 contains 14 residues. Trimming took 5 bases from V and 3 from J; bases not matched to a gene: 6. For the CDR3, the DNA is TGTGCCAGCAGTCCGGGACTAGTTAACTACGAGCAGTACTTC. It translates to CASSPGLVNYEQYF.

This clonotype was picked up a small number of times. Germline and junction disagree at one end, which may indicate a read error. The chain recombines TRBV20-1 with TRBJ2-7; 8 positions agree with TRBD2. The CDR3 covers 9 residues. CDR1 is DFQATT and CDR2 is SNEGSKA in the germline V gene (reference sequence). CDR3 loop: CSARGRGGF. The CDR3, as DNA: TGCAGTGCTAGAGGCCGCGGGGGGTTC.

In its sample, this clonotype was seen many times. V usage is TRBV6-5 and J usage is TRBJ1-6; a possible D gene is TRBD1 (6 bases). Germline CDR1 is MNHEY and CDR2 is SVGAGI. V lost 2 bases to trimming and J lost 7 bases, with 24 bases between them. The CDR3 is 19 amino acids. CDR3 sequence: CASSYNVWGGGQLNSPLHF. DNA for the CDR3: TGTGCCAGCAGTTACAATGTGTGGGGGGGCGGACAATTAAATTCACCCCTCCACTTT.

This clonotype was found many times. This sequence joins TRBV7-3 and TRBJ2-7; D gene uncertain. Germline loops: CDR1 SGHTA, CDR2 FQGTGA. The ends were cut back, 1 base at V and 0 bases at J, with 7 bases in the middle. The CDR3 is 14 amino acids. The CDR3 protein is CASSLRGNSYEQYF. CDR3 DNA sequence: TGTGCCAGCAGCTTAAGAGGAAACTCCTACGAGCAGTACTTC.

The chain carries TRBV6-6 and TRBJ1-1; the match to TRBD1 covers 10 bases. The CDR3 is made up of 18 amino acids. From germline, CDR1 is MNHNY and CDR2 SVGAGI (reference sequence). The V segment lost 6 bases and the J segment 1 base; nucleotides outside the gene matches: 14. In DNA form, the CDR3 reads TGTGCCAGCAGCTCGCTCCCGGGACAGGGGCTTGAGAACACTGAAGCTTTCTTT. This encodes CASSSLPGQGLENTEAFF.

This clonotype was seen ten or more times. This chain uses TRBV20-1 with TRBJ2-7; 11 bases match TRBD2. The CDR3 is 14 residues long. The germline V gene has CDR1 DFQATT and CDR2 SNEGSKA (reference sequence). With V trimmed by 6 bases and J by 4 bases, 8 bases remained unmatched. The CDR3 region is CSAFSGRGGYEQYF. In DNA, the CDR3 is TGCAGTGCCTTTAGCGGGAGGGGAGGTTACGAGCAGTACTTC.

This sequence joins TRBV5-1 and TRBJ2-4; 10 nucleotides match TRBD1. This CDR3 comprises 17 residues. Germline values: CDR1 SGHRS, CDR2 YFSETQ. V gave up 0 bases and J gave up 1 base; unmatched junction bases: 4. CDR3 amino acids: CASSLVGQGFAKNIQYF. CDR3 bases: TGCGCCAGCAGCTTGGTGGGACAGGGGTTTGCCAAAAACATTCAGTACTTC.

This clonotype was seen many times. At one end, the junction sequence differs from germline, possibly due to a read error. The chain uses TRBV7-7 and TRBJ2-1; weak D call: TRBD2 (5 bases). From germline, CDR1 is SSHAT and CDR2 FNYEAQ (reference sequence). The CDR3 totals 15 residues. CDR3 residues: CASSPSARASNEQFF. DNA of the CDR3: TGTGCTAGCAGCCCCTCCGCGCGGGCTTCAAATGAGCAGTTCTTC.

The J gene is TRBJ2-1, the V gene TRBV28; D call uncertain. The length of the CDR3 is 12 residues. Trimming took off 5 bases at V and 4 bases at J, with 6 bases between the two ends. Germline-derived CDR1 and CDR2 are MDHEN and SYDVKM. CDR3 in DNA: TGTGCCAGCAGTACAGAATACAATGAGCAGTTCTTC. Its protein product is CASSTEYNEQFF. The full variable domain, in which reference TRBV28 and TRBJ2-1 provide the parts outside the CDR3, is DVKVTQSSRYLVKRTGEKVFLECVQDMDHENMFWYRQDPGLGLRLIYFSYDVKMKEKGDIPEGYSVSREKKERFSLILESASTNQTSMYLCASSTEYNEQFFGPGTRLTVL.

This clonotype has a count of ten or more. The chain uses TRBV3-1 and TRBJ1-1; no firm D call. This CDR3 spans 14 amino acids. Trimming left V 4 bases short and J 3 bases short, with 12 bases between. Looked up from germline, CDR1 is LGHDT and CDR2 is YNNKEL (reference sequence). CDR3 in DNA: TGTGCCAGCAGCCTGCAGGCTGGGGACACTGAAGCTTTCTTT. Amino acid sequence: CASSLQAGDTEAFF.

This clonotype was found a few times. V is TRBV29-1 and J is TRBJ2-1; 8 nucleotides match TRBD1. The CDR3 has 16 amino acids. CDR1 is SQVTM, CDR2 ANQGSEA, per germline. J gave up 2 bases and V 6 bases, and 12 bases lay outside the gene matches. As DNA, the CDR3 is TGCAGCGTCATTCCGACAGGGGTAACCACCTACAATGAGCAGTTCTTC. Translated: CSVIPTGVTTYNEQFF.

Many counts were recorded for this clonotype. The V gene is TRBV7-2, the J gene TRBJ1-2; D is ambiguous. This CDR3 spans 11 amino acids. CDR1 SGHTA and CDR2 FQGNSA come from the germline V gene. Between the trimmed V and J ends, which lost 1 base and 8 bases, there was a span of 5 bases. The CDR3 here is CASSLGRGYTF. Here the CDR3 DNA reads TGTGCCAGCAGCTTAGGACGGGGCTACACCTTC.

The V gene is TRBV29-1, the J gene TRBJ1-2; 9 nucleotides agree with TRBD1. Germline CDR1 is SQVTM and CDR2 is ANQGSEA. The CDR3 covers 11 residues. The ends lost 6 bases at V and 7 bases at J; junction bases unmatched: 3. CDR3 nucleotides: TGCAGCGTGGGACAGGGAGGTGGCTACACCTTC. Translation gives CSVGQGGGYTF.

This clonotype has just a few counts. The rearrangement uses TRBV12-3 or TRBV12-4 and TRBJ1-2, with D possibly being TRBD1 (6 bases). This CDR3 has 13 residues. Trimming removed 5 bases at V and 6 bases at J, with 13 bases between. The CDR3: CASSAAHRDGYTF. For the CDR3, the DNA is TGTGCCAGCAGTGCCGCCCACAGGGATGGCTACACCTTC.

This clonotype was recorded many times. This chain uses TRBV6-5 with TRBJ1-1; D ambiguous. The CDR3 contains 14 residues. The V end lost 5 bases, the J end lost 3 bases, and 13 bases lay between the germline ends. The germline V gene encodes CDR1 MNHEY and CDR2 SVGAGI. CDR3: CASSRVPGDTEAFF. In DNA, the CDR3 is TGTGCCAGCAGTCGAGTACCGGGTGACACTGAAGCTTTCTTT.